One sample yielded the 9 T cell receptor beta chains listed below, sequenced in a study of T cell responses to AZD1222 COVID-19 vaccine. The protocol was immunoSEQ multiplex PCR, while the TCRdb copy is restricted to in-frame clones and leaves out a portion. The sample lists 120,000 or so clones; roughly 90% were seen once. Sequenced material: peripheral blood, taken on day 0 of AZD1222 vaccination. These receptors originate from an adult in good health.

The chain combines TRBV27 with TRBJ2-7; 8 nucleotides agree with TRBD1. Germline trimming cut 4 bases from V and 12 bases from J; bases unmatched to any gene: 8. Germline V lookup: CDR1 MNHEY, CDR2 SMNVEV (reference sequence). CDR3 length: 12 amino acids. The CDR3: CASSSGGQGRYF. CDR3 DNA: TGTGCCAGCAGTTCAGGGGGCCAGGGGCGGTACTTC.

The chain links TRBV6-5 to TRBJ2-3; TRBD2 matches at 9 bases. The CDR3 has 13 amino acids. V dropped 2 bases and J dropped 6; count of bases not matched to a gene: 0. CDR1 is MNHEY, CDR2 SVGAGI, per germline. For the CDR3, the DNA is TGTGCCAGCAGTTACGGACTAGCGGATACGCAGTATTTT. Amino acids: CASSYGLADTQYF.

Only a few counts were recorded for this clone. The chain couples TRBV15 to TRBJ2-7, with TRBD1 identical over 7 bases. Losses at the gene ends were 2 bases for V and 5 bases for J; bases not matched to a gene: 6. Looked up from germline, CDR1 is LNHNV and CDR2 is YYDKDF (reference sequence). This CDR3 is 14 amino acids long. The CDR3 sequence is CATSRSRQGHEQYF. CDR3 in DNA: TGTGCCACCAGCAGATCGAGACAGGGCCACGAGCAGTACTTC.

The V gene is TRBV30, the J gene TRBJ2-7; tentatively, D is TRBD2 (5 bases). This CDR3 comprises 13 residues. The germline CDR1 and CDR2 sequences are GTSNPN and SVGIG (reference sequence). Trimming pared 2 bases from V and 3 bases from J, leaving 11 bases between. CDR3 amino acids: CAWSTGKGYEQYF. The CDR3 coding sequence is TGTGCCTGGAGTACCGGGAAGGGCTACGAGCAGTACTTC.

The chain uses TRBV12-3 or TRBV12-4 and TRBJ1-2; TRBD1 is a possible D gene (6 bases). Deletions cut 5 bases from V and 8 bases from J, with 9 bases between. This CDR3 contains 11 residues. The CDR3 bases are TGTGCCAGCAGTCACAGGGACGGCTACACCTTC. Protein: CASSHRDGYTF.

V is TRBV5-1 and J is TRBJ1-2, with 7 bases fitting TRBD1. The germline V gene encodes CDR1 SGHRS and CDR2 YFSETQ. V lost 4 bases, J lost 7 bases, and 7 bases stayed unmatched. The CDR3 spans 13 residues. Here the CDR3 reads CASSRDRDLGYTF. The CDR3 DNA reads TGCGCCAGCAGCCGCGACAGGGACCTTGGCTACACCTTC.

V and J are TRBV24-1 and TRBJ1-2, with 9 bases identical to TRBD1. Per the germline V gene, CDR1 is KGHDR and CDR2 is SFDVKD. Germline trimming cut 1 base from V and 8 bases from J; bases unmatched to any gene: 7. The length of the CDR3 is 15 residues. The CDR3 spells CATSDLRTGGDGYTF. The CDR3 DNA sequence: TGTGCCACCAGTGATTTACGAACAGGGGGCGACGGCTACACCTTC.

This clone showed up just once. The V gene is TRBV3-1 (or the pseudogene TRBV3-2), the J gene TRBJ1-3; D gene unclear. The CDR3 spans 16 residues. V lost 4 bases and J lost 4, with 17 bases in between. Germline CDR1 LGHDT, CDR2 YNNKEL (reference sequence). The CDR3 sequence: CASSPTWTETGNTIYF. As DNA, the CDR3 is TGTGCCAGCAGCCCTACGTGGACTGAGACAGGAAACACCATATATTTT.

This chain joins TRBV19 and TRBJ1-5, with D maybe TRBD1 (6 bases). The CDR3 runs to 15 residues. V lost 7 bases and J lost 0, with 13 bases in between. Germline V gene sequence: CDR1 LNHDA, CDR2 SQIVND (reference sequence). The CDR3 nucleotides read TGTGCCAGTAAAGCGGACAGATATAGCAATCAGCCCCAGCATTTT. Translating gives CASKADRYSNQPQHF.